This entry describes one T cell receptor beta chain. A second roughly 7 to 11 cycle PCR used barcoded and J-beta primers. TCRdb used MiXCR to reprocess the 5' RACE reads, holding one entry per CDR3 protein. Of around 1.5 million distinct CDR3 sequences in the sample, about 32% were seen once. The sample originates from a study of blood T cells in healthy people across ages. The TCR was taken from a woman under 40 in good health. Specimen: blood.

CDR3 sequence: CASSPYGGSTEAFF. CDR3 sequence (DNA): TGTGCCAGCAGCCCTTACGGGGGAAGCACTGAAGCTTTCTTT. The rearrangement uses TRBV3-1 and TRBJ1-1, with TRBD1 as a possible D gene (5 bases). Trimming shortened V by 4 bases and J by 4 bases, and 13 bases separated the two germline ends. CDR3 length equals 14 residues. Germline CDR1 is LGHDT and CDR2 is YNNKEL (reference sequence).